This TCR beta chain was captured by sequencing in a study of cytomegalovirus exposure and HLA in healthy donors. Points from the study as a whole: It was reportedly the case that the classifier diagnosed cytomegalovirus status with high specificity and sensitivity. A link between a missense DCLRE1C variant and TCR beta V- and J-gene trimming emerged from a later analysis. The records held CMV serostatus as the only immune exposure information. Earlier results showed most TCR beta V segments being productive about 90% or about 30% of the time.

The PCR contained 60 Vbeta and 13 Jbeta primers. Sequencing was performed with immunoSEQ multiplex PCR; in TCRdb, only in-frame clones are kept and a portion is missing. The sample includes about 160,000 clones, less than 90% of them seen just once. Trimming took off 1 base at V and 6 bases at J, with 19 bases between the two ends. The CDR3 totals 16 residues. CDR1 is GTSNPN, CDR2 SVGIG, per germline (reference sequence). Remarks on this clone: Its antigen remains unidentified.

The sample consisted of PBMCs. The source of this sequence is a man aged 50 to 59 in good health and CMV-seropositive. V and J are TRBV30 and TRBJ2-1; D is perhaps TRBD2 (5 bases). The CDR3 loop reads CAWSGNGIILGNEQFF. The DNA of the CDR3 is TGTGCCTGGAGTGGAAACGGGATAATACTAGGCAATGAGCAGTTCTTC.